This is a list of T cell receptor beta chains from one sample in a study of blood T cell repertoires in COVID-19. Sequencing was performed with immunoSEQ multiplex PCR; in TCRdb, only in-frame clones are kept and a portion is missing. The sample records around 370,000 clones, over 80% being singletons. The sequencing sample was made of peripheral blood. These receptors came from a woman in her forties or fifties with COVID-19, enrolled during active disease. CDR3s include the opening cysteine and the closing phenylalanine or tryptophan. A D gene is named only where the DNA matches it firmly. Clone size, where shown, is once, few, many, or a class for clones that have expanded.

d_call j_call v_call clone_size cdr3_nt cdr3_aa
- TRBJ2-5 TRBV18 - TGTGCCAGCTCACCACCGAGGTCGAGTGGGGAGACCCAGTACTTC CASSPPRSSGETQYF
TRBD1 TRBJ2-4 TRBV19 - TGTGCCAGTAGTACCTCCCACCGGGACAGGGGGCGAAACGTAAACATTCAGTACTTC CASSTSHRDRGRNVNIQYF
TRBD1 TRBJ2-7 TRBV11-2 - TGTGCCAGCAGCTTGAATTACGGGACAGGGGTGACCGAGCAGTACTTC CASSLNYGTGVTEQYF
- TRBJ2-7 TRBV3-1/TRBV3-2 - TGTGCCAGCAGCCAAGGTGTCCCCAGGGAGCAGTACTTC CASSQGVPREQYF
- TRBJ1-6 TRBV21-1 few TGTGCCAGCAACAACAGGGGGGACTCACCCCTCCACTTT CASNNRGDSPLHF
TRBD1 TRBJ1-3 TRBV7-2 - TGTGCCAGCAGCTTAGAGACAGGGTATGGAAACACCATATATTTT CASSLETGYGNTIYF
- TRBJ2-7 TRBV19 - TGTGCCAGTAGTGCGAAAGGGCCGGGGTCGGGGTACGAGCAGTACTTC CASSAKGPGSGYEQYF
TRBD1 TRBJ2-1 TRBV9 - TGTGCCAGCAGCTTTTCCGGGACAGCGTACAATGAGCAGTTCTTC CASSFSGTAYNEQFF
- TRBJ2-3 TRBV24-1 - TGTGCCACCAGTGATCCCAGGTCCGCCAGCACAGATACGCAGTATTTT CATSDPRSASTDTQYF
TRBD1 TRBJ2-1 TRBV3-1/TRBV3-2 - TGTGCCAGCAGCCAAGGGACAGGGATTGACAATGAGCAGTTCTTC CASSQGTGIDNEQFF
- TRBJ1-1 TRBV4-1 - TGCGCCAGCAGCCAAATACCGGGGTTTGTGGAAAGGGCTTTCTTT CASSQIPGFVERAFF
TRBD2 TRBJ2-7 TRBV10-2 - TGCGCCAGCAGCTTGAGCGGGAGCCACAACGAGCAGTACTTC CASSLSGSHNEQYF
TRBD1 TRBJ1-6 TRBV7-9 once TGTGCCAGCAGCTTGGATGACAGGGGTAATTCACCCCTCCACTTT CASSLDDRGNSPLHF
TRBD2 TRBJ2-3 TRBV7-3 - TGTGCCAGCAGCCTAGCTGGACTAGCGGGAGGAACGAGCACAGATACGCAGTATTTT CASSLAGLAGGTSTDTQYF
- TRBJ2-1 TRBV9 once TGTGCCAGCAGCAATCAGGGGAGCTCCTACAATGAGCAGTTCTTC CASSNQGSSYNEQFF
TRBD2 TRBJ2-2 TRBV4-1 - TGCGCCAGCAGTCCCACCCCACTAGCGGGAGGGCCTCGCACCGGGGAGCTGTTTTTT CASSPTPLAGGPRTGELFF
TRBD1 TRBJ2-7 TRBV3-1/TRBV3-2 - TGTGCCAGCAGCCAAGAGGTGACAGGGGTTCATGAGCAGTACTTC CASSQEVTGVHEQYF
TRBD2 TRBJ2-7 TRBV13 once TGTGCCAGCAGCTCTACGGCGGGAGGGCCATACGAGCAGTACTTC CASSSTAGGPYEQYF
- TRBJ1-2 TRBV5-5 - TGTGCCAGCCGCATGGGTAGGGCGGGAGGCTACACCTTC CASRMGRAGGYTF
TRBD1 TRBJ1-1 TRBV27 - TGTGCCACCACTGACGGGACAGGGAACACTGAAGCTTTCTTT CATTDGTGNTEAFF
- TRBJ1-2 TRBV11-3 - TGTGCCAGCAGCTTAGATCGGGGGGCAAGCTATGGCTACACCTTC CASSLDRGASYGYTF
- TRBJ1-6 TRBV5-1 few TGCGCCAGCAGCTTGGGGGGAGGGAGTTCACCCCTCCACTTT CASSLGGGSSPLHF
TRBD1 TRBJ2-7 TRBV19 - TGTGCCAGTAGTATCGGGACAGGGAATCTGTACGAGCAGTACTTC CASSIGTGNLYEQYF
TRBD1 TRBJ1-2 TRBV18 - TGTGCCAGCTCACCGGGGACAGACTATGGCTACACCTTC CASSPGTDYGYTF
- TRBJ2-1 TRBV3-1/TRBV3-2 - TGTGCCAGCAGCCAAGGCGCAGGGGACCCCAATGAGCAGTTCTTC CASSQGAGDPNEQFF
- TRBJ2-7 TRBV19 few TGTGCCAGTAGTTCAACGACAAGTACGTACGAGCAGTACTTC CASSSTTSTYEQYF
- TRBJ1-2 TRBV6-1 - TGTGCCAGCAGTGAACAAAAAACAACAAAAGTATATGGCTACACCTTC CASSEQKTTKVYGYTF
TRBD1 TRBJ1-5 TRBV7-2 - TGTGCCAGCAGCTTAACAGGGGGGAGCAATCAGCCCCAGCATTTT CASSLTGGSNQPQHF